This TCR beta chain was sequenced for a study of early T cells in non-severe SARS-CoV-2 infection. Study context: Unpaired chains resulted from sequencing bulk RNA of unsorted whole blood.

The table lists this clonotype with many counts. The CDR3 is made up of 13 amino acids. CDR1 is MNHEY and CDR2 is SMNVEV in the germline V gene (reference sequence). The V and J ends lost 5 bases and 3 bases respectively, with 11 bases between them. MiXCR was run by TCRdb on the 5' RACE reads, yielding one entry per CDR3 protein. The table records about 83,000 distinct CDR3 sequences, more than 9% of them present only once. The chain joins TRBV27 to TRBJ2-7, with D unclear. The TCR was taken from an adult who was a healthcare worker with PCR-confirmed SARS-CoV-2 infection or an uninfected control (not recorded which). Material for sequencing was whole blood. CDR3 sequence (DNA): TGTGCCAGCAGTCCGCAGGTAAACTACGAGCAGTACTTC. Its protein product is CASSPQVNYEQYF.